Below are 23 T cell receptor beta chains sequenced from a single sample in a study of blood T cell repertoires in COVID-19. The method was immunoSEQ multiplex PCR; TCRdb's version includes in-frame clones alone and lacks a portion of them. This table holds about 340,000 clones, 88% found once. Sequencing used peripheral blood. These receptors came from a woman between 65 and 79 years old with COVID-19, enrolled during active disease.

The rearrangement uses TRBV29-1 and TRBJ1-2; tentative D call: TRBD1 (5 bases). The CDR3 totals 13 residues. Germline CDR1 SQVTM, CDR2 ANQGSEA. The ends were cut back, 4 bases at V and 3 bases at J, with 12 bases in the middle. DNA of the CDR3: TGCAGCGTTGTCCTGGGGGGAGACTATGGCTACACCTTC. Its translation is CSVVLGGDYGYTF.

The chain is built from TRBV24-1 and TRBJ2-1; 9 nucleotides match TRBD2. This CDR3 comprises 14 residues. The V gene's germline CDR1 is KGHDR and CDR2 SFDVKD. V dropped 6 bases and J dropped 5; count of bases not matched to a gene: 4. The CDR3 DNA follows: TGTGCCACCAGTCCCCCTAGCGGGAACAATGAGCAGTTCTTC. It translates to CATSPPSGNNEQFF.

V is TRBV28 and J is TRBJ2-3; 10 bases agree with TRBD2. J lost 5 bases, V lost 6 bases, and 14 bases had no gene match. Per germline, CDR1 MDHEN and CDR2 SYDVKM. The CDR3 is 17 amino acids. The CDR3 nucleotides read TGTGCCAGCAGAGACAATCTAGCGGGGGCCCGCATAGATACGCAGTATTTT. This translates into CASRDNLAGARIDTQYF. The whole variable domain, filled in from reference TRBV28 and TRBJ2-3, reads DVKVTQSSRYLVKRTGEKVFLECVQDMDHENMFWYRQDPGLGLRLIYFSYDVKMKEKGDIPEGYSVSREKKERFSLILESASTNQTSMYLCASRDNLAGARIDTQYFGPGTRLTVL.

This chain connects TRBV7-2 to TRBJ1-1; perhaps TRBD1 as D (5 bases). The CDR3 is 14 amino acids. V was pared by 3 bases and J by 9 bases, with 17 bases between. The germline V gene has CDR1 SGHTA and CDR2 FQGNSA. This CDR3 reads CASSFGRDSIKAFF. The CDR3 nucleotides are TGTGCCAGCAGCTTCGGAAGAGACAGCATCAAAGCTTTCTTT.

The V call is TRBV7-2, the J call TRBJ1-6, with D perhaps matching TRBD1 (5 bases). Trimming cost V 2 bases and J 5 bases, with 13 bases left between them. CDR3 size: 16 residues. Germline V gene sequence: CDR1 SGHTA, CDR2 FQGNSA. The CDR3 DNA follows: TGTGCCAGCAGCTTATTAGGGACTGGTAATAATTCACCCCTCCACTTT. Protein product: CASSLLGTGNNSPLHF.

The CDR3 loop reads CASSYLTGNTEAFF. The CDR3 DNA sequence: TGCGCCAGCAGCTACCTGACAGGGAACACTGAAGCTTTCTTT. This chain uses TRBV5-1 with TRBJ1-1; TRBD1 might be the D (6 bases). Germline CDR1 SGHRS, CDR2 YFSETQ. Trimming shortened V by 3 bases and J by 1 base, and 10 bases separated the two germline ends. The CDR3 is 14 amino acids.

The V gene is TRBV3-1 (or the pseudogene TRBV3-2), the J gene TRBJ2-3, with TRBD2 identical over 8 bases. V trimming: 2 bases; J trimming: 4 bases; junction bases outside the gene matches: 14. CDR1 LGHDT and CDR2 YNNKEL come from the germline V gene (reference sequence). There are 18 residues in the CDR3. In DNA form, the CDR3 reads TGTGCCAGCAGCCAATCCCGGGGCAGCGGGGGAGGCGCAGATACGCAGTATTTT. Translating gives CASSQSRGSGGGADTQYF.

The chain carries TRBV21-1 and TRBJ2-4; TRBD1, the table's D call, lacks a check against the DNA. TRBV21-1 is a pseudogene locus. This CDR3 has 11 amino acids. CDR3 DNA sequence: TGTGCCAGCAGCTCTCGACAGGCACAGTACTTC. Protein sequence: CASSSRQAQYF.

V is TRBV7-6 and J is TRBJ1-2, with D perhaps matching TRBD1 (5 bases). Trimming took 2 bases from V and 4 from J, leaving 14 bases between them. CDR3 size: 15 residues. Germline CDR1 reads SGHVS; CDR2 reads FNYEAQ. For the CDR3, the DNA is TGTGCCAGCAGCTTATTTAAGGGGCCGCCCTATGGCTACACCTTC. Its translation is CASSLFKGPPYGYTF.

The V call is TRBV11-3, the J call TRBJ1-1, with no clear D. The CDR3 loop spans 13 amino acids. Germline V gene lookup returns CDR1 SGHNT and CDR2 YENEEA. V lost 3 bases, J lost 1 base, and 6 bases lay in between. DNA for the CDR3: TGTGCCAGCAGCTTCTCGGGGAACACTGAAGCTTTCTTT. Translating gives CASSFSGNTEAFF.

V usage is TRBV5-1 and J usage is TRBJ2-7; 10 bases are shared with TRBD1. CDR3 length: 15 amino acids. The junction had 6 bases not matched to a gene; V was cut back by 2 bases and J by 4 bases. The germline V gene encodes CDR1 SGHRS and CDR2 YFSETQ. The CDR3 DNA reads as TGCGCCAGCAGCTTTCCTGGGACAGGGGAATACGAGCAGTACTTC. Encoded protein: CASSFPGTGEYEQYF.

The chain has TRBV7-6 and TRBJ1-5; 7 nucleotides line up with TRBD1. The ends lost 3 bases at V and 3 bases at J; junction bases unmatched: 5. Germline-derived CDR1 and CDR2 are SGHVS and FNYEAQ. There are 15 residues in the CDR3. The CDR3 loop is CASSFTGEPNQPQHF. CDR3 DNA sequence: TGTGCCAGCAGCTTTACAGGGGAGCCCAATCAGCCCCAGCATTTT.

This sequence joins TRBV9 and TRBJ2-2, with D tentatively TRBD1 (5 bases). Germline V gives CDR1 SGDLS, CDR2 YYNGEE. There are 15 residues in the CDR3. V lost 0 bases, J lost 7 bases, and 13 bases lay in between. CDR3 sequence (DNA): TGTGCCAGCAGCGTAGGCGCAGGGTTGGACGGGGAGCTGTTTTTT. This encodes CASSVGAGLDGELFF.

V usage is TRBV19 and J usage is TRBJ1-5; 9 positions match TRBD1. CDR1 and CDR2 (germline): LNHDA, SQIVND (reference sequence). V was clipped by 3 bases and J by 7 bases; unmatched bases: 13. The CDR3 totals 17 residues. The CDR3 loop reads CASSIIPGQGFKQPQHF. The CDR3 DNA reads as TGTGCCAGTAGTATTATTCCGGGACAGGGTTTCAAGCAGCCCCAGCATTTT.

This clone was seen more than once but under ten times. The V call is TRBV19, the J call TRBJ2-7; 8 bases fit TRBD1. Trimming took 6 bases from V and 2 from J; bases not matched to a gene: 6. The germline V gene has CDR1 LNHDA and CDR2 SQIVND (reference sequence). This CDR3 comprises 14 residues. CDR3 residues: CASSFTGGTYEQYF. The CDR3 DNA is TGTGCCAGTAGCTTTACAGGGGGGACCTACGAGCAGTACTTC. Using reference TRBV19 and TRBJ2-7 for the parts outside the CDR3, the full variable domain is DGGITQSPKYLFRKEGQNVTLSCEQNLNHDAMYWYRQDPGQGLRLIYYSQIVNDFQKGDIAEGYSVSREKKESFPLTVTSAQKNPTAFYLCASSFTGGTYEQYFGPGTRLTVT.

This clone was seen once. This chain joins TRBV5-1 and TRBJ1-1, with TRBD1 matching 12 bases. With 4 bases clipped from V and 3 bases from J, the junction kept 10 bases outside the gene matches. The CDR3 covers 17 residues. Germline V gene data show CDR1 as SGHRS and CDR2 as YFSETQ. CDR3 region: CASSQIPGQGAYTEAFF. DNA for the CDR3: TGCGCCAGCAGCCAAATCCCGGGACAGGGGGCGTACACTGAAGCTTTCTTT. Combining the CDR3 with reference TRBV5-1 and TRBJ1-1 gives the whole variable domain KAGVTQTPRYLIKTRGQQVTLSCSPISGHRSVSWYQQTPGQGLQFLFEYFSETQRNKGNFPGRFSGRQFSNSRSEMNVSTLELGDSALYLCASSQIPGQGAYTEAFFGQGTRLTVV.

This chain uses TRBV5-1 with TRBJ2-7; D might be TRBD1 (6 bases). Trimming took off 0 bases at V and 0 bases at J, with 10 bases between the two ends. The CDR3 extends over 15 amino acids. Germline V gives CDR1 SGHRS, CDR2 YFSETQ. The CDR3 coding sequence is TGCGCCAGCAGCTTGGGGACAGAAAGCTCCTACGAGCAGTACTTC. Translation: CASSLGTESSYEQYF.

The genes are TRBV2 and TRBJ1-2; tentatively, D is TRBD1 (5 bases). CDR1 SNHLY and CDR2 FYNNEI come from the germline V gene. V lost 3 bases and J 8 bases, leaving 16 bases between the germline ends. This CDR3 comprises 14 residues. The CDR3: CASSEGRGSIGYTF. In DNA, the CDR3 is TGTGCCAGCAGTGAGGGGCGGGGATCGATCGGCTACACCTTC.

V and J are TRBV21-1 and TRBJ1-5; the table calls TRBD1, which could not be checked here. TRBV21-1 is designated a pseudogene. This CDR3 region has 14 residues. CDR3 DNA sequence: TGTGCCAGCAGCAAAGGGGGCTTGAATCAGCCCCAGCATTTT. This sequence encodes CASSKGGLNQPQHF.

The rearrangement links TRBV14 to TRBJ1-2; no definite D call. CDR3 size: 16 residues. The V end lost 1 base, the J end lost 5 bases, and 17 bases lay between the germline ends. Germline CDR1 SGHDN, CDR2 FVKESK. CDR3 nucleotide sequence: TGTGCCAGCAGCCAAGTATCCGGGGAATGGGAATATGGCTACACCTTC. Residues: CASSQVSGEWEYGYTF.

There are many counts of this clone. This chain uses TRBV5-6 with TRBJ1-2; no clear D gene. Germline CDR1 SGHDT, CDR2 YYEEEE. The CDR3 sequence is 13 residues long. V lost 3 bases, J lost 3 bases, and 9 bases lay in between. CDR3 amino acids: CASSSTVYYGYTF. The CDR3 DNA sequence: TGTGCCAGCAGCTCTACAGTATACTATGGCTACACCTTC.

This clone has only one observation. The chain employs TRBV10-3 and TRBJ2-1, with a weak D call TRBD1 (5 bases). The CDR3 length is 14 residues. Deletions cut 4 bases from V and 8 bases from J, with 15 bases between. Germline V gives CDR1 ENHRY, CDR2 SYGVKD. The CDR3 nucleotides read TGTGCCATCAGTGTCCCCGGCCAGGGCGATGAGCAGTTCTTC. Translation gives CAISVPGQGDEQFF.

CDR3 sequence: CASSDDRGYEKLFF. The CDR3 DNA reads TGTGCCAGCAGTGACGACAGGGGGTATGAAAAACTGTTTTTT. The rearrangement links TRBV2 to TRBJ1-4, with 9 bases matching TRBD1. Looked up from germline, CDR1 is SNHLY and CDR2 is FYNNEI. This CDR3 contains 14 residues. Trimming at V came to 3 bases and at J to 6 bases, leaving 2 bases not matched to a gene.